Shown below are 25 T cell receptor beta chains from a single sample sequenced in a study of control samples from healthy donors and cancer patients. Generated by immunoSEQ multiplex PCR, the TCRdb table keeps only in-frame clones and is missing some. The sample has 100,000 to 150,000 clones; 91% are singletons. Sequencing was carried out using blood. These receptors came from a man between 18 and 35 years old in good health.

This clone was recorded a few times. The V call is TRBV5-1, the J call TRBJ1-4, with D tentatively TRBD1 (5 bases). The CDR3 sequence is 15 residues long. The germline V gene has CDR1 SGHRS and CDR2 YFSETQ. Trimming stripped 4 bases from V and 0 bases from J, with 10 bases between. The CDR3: CASSALQATNEKLFF. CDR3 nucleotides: TGCGCCAGCAGCGCCCTACAGGCAACTAATGAAAAACTGTTTTTT.

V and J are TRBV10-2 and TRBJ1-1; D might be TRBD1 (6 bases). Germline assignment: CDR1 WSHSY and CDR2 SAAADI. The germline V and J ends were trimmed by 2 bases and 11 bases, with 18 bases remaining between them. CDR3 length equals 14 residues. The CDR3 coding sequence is TGCGCCAGCAGTGAGCCAATTCCGGGACACGAGGCTTTCTTT. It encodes CASSEPIPGHEAFF.

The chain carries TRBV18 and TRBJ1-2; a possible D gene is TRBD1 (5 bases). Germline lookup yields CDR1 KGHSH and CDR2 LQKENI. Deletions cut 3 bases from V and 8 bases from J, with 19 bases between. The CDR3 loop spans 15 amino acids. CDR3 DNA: TGTGCCAGCTCACCTCGCCGGGACGGCCTTTGGGGCTACACCTTC. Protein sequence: CASSPRRDGLWGYTF.

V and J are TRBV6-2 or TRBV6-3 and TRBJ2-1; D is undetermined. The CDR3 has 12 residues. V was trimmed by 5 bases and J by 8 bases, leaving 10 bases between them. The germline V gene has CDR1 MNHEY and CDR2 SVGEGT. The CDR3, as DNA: TGTGCCAGCAGTCTAGGGCGAGATGAGCAGTTCTTC. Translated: CASSLGRDEQFF.

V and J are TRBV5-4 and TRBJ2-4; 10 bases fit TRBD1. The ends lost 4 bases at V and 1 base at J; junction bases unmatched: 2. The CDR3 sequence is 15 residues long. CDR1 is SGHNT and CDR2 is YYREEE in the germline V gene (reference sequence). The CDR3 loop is CASSDRGQAKNIQYF. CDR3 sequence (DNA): TGTGCCAGCAGCGACAGGGGGCAGGCCAAAAACATTCAGTACTTC.

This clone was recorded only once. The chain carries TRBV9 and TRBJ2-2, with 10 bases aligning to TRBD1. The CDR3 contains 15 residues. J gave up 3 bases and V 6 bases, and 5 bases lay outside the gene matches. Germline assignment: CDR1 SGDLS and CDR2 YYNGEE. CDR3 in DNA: TGTGCCAGCAACGACAGGGGGCTCGACACCGGGGAGCTGTTTTTT. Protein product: CASNDRGLDTGELFF.

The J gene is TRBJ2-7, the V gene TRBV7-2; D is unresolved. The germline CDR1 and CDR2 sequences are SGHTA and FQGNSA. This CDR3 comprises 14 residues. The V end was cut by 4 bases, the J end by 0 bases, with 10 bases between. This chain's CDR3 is CASSSKTGSYEQYF. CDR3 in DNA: TGTGCCAGCAGCTCTAAGACCGGCTCCTACGAGCAGTACTTC.

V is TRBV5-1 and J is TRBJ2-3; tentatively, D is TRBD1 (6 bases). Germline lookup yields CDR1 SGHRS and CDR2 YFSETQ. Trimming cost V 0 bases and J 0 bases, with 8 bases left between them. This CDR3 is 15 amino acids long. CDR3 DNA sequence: TGCGCCAGCAGCTTGGATGGGACAAGCACAGATACGCAGTATTTT. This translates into CASSLDGTSTDTQYF.

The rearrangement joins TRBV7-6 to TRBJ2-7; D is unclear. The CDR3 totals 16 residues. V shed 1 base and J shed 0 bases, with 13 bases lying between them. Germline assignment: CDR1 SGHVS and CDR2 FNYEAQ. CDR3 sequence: CASSLEAGASSYEQYF. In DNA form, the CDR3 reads TGTGCCAGCAGCTTAGAGGCAGGCGCGTCCTCCTACGAGCAGTACTTC.

CDR3 region: CASSQPDRGNEKLFF. Written as DNA, the CDR3 is TGCGCCAGCAGTCAACCTGACAGGGGAAACGAAAAACTGTTTTTT. The V and J genes are TRBV23-1 and TRBJ1-4; 8 nucleotides align to TRBD1. TRBV23-1 falls under the ORF class, with uncertain function. The trim removed 2 bases at V and 8 bases at J, leaving 7 bases unmatched. CDR3 length: 15 residues.

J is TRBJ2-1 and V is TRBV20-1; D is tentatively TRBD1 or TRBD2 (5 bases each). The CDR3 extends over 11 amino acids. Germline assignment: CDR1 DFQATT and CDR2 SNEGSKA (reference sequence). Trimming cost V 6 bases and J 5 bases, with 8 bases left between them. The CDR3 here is CSARGDNEQFF. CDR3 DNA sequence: TGCAGTGCCCGAGGGGACAATGAGCAGTTCTTC.

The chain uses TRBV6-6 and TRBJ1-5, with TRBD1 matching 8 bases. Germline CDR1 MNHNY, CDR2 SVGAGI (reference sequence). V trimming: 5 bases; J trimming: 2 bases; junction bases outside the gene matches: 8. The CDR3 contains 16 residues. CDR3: CASSRTTGARNQPQHF. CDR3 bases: TGTGCCAGCAGTCGAACGACAGGGGCGCGCAATCAGCCCCAGCATTTT.

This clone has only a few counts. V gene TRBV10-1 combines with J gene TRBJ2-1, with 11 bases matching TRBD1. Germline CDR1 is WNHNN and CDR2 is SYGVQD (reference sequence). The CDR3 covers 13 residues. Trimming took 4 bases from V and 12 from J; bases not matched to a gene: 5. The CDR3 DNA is TGCGCCAGCAGTGGAGGGACAGGGGGAGCGCAGTTCTTC. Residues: CASSGGTGGAQFF.

The CDR3 sequence: CAWSEGLSTGELFF. CDR3 DNA: TGTGCCTGGAGTGAGGGCCTCAGCACCGGGGAGCTGTTTTTT. The genes are TRBV30 and TRBJ2-2, with D unclear. CDR1 and CDR2 from the germline V gene are GTSNPN and SVGIG (reference sequence). Trimming took 1 base from V and 4 from J, leaving 10 bases between them. This CDR3 comprises 14 residues.

The CDR3 protein is CASSVDRDSIIHTQYF. CDR3 in DNA: TGTGCCAGCAGCGTCGACCGGGACAGCATAATCCATACGCAGTATTTT. This sequence joins TRBV7-8 and TRBJ2-3, with 7 bases fitting TRBD1. V lost 5 bases and J lost 7; bases outside the gene matches: 15. The CDR3 consists of 16 residues. Germline V gives CDR1 SGHVS, CDR2 FQNEAQ.

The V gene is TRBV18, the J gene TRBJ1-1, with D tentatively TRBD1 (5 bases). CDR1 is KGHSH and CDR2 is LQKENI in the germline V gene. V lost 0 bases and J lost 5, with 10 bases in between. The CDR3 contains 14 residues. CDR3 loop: CASSPPQGRTEAFF. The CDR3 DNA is TGTGCCAGCTCACCACCCCAGGGAAGGACTGAAGCTTTCTTT.

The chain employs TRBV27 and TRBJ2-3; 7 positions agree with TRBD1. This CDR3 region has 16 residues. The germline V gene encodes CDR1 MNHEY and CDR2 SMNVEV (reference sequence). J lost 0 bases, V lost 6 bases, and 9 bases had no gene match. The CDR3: CASRLYRGDSTDTQYF. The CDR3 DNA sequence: TGTGCCAGCAGACTTTACAGGGGTGATAGCACAGATACGCAGTATTTT.

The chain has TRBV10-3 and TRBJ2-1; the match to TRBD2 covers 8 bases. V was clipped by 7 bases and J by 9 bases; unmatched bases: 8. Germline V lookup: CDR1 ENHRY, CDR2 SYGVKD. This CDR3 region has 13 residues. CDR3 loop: CAITQGLASEQFF. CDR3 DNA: TGTGCCATCACCCAAGGACTAGCAAGTGAGCAGTTCTTC.

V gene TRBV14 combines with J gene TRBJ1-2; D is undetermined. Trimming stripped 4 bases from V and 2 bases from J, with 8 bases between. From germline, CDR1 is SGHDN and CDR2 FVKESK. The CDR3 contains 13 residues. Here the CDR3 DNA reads TGTGCCAGCAGCCCTGCCAACAACTATGGCTACACCTTC. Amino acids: CASSPANNYGYTF.

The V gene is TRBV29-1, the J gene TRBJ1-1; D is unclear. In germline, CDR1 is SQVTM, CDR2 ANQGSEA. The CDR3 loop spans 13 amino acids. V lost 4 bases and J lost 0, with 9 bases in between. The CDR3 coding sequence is TGCAGCGTTGCCCCAGCCATGAACACTGAAGCTTTCTTT. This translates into CSVAPAMNTEAFF. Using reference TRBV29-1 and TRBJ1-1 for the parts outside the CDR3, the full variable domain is SAVISQKPSRDICQRGTSLTIQCQVDSQVTMMFWYRQQPGQSLTLIATANQGSEATYESGFVIDKFPISRPNLTFSTLTVSNMSPEDSSIYLCSVAPAMNTEAFFGQGTRLTVV.

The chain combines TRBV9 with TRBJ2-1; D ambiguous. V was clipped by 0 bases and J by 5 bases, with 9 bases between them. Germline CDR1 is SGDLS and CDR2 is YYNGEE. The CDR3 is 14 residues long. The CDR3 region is CASSVGPGNNEQFF. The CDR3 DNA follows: TGTGCCAGCAGCGTAGGACCTGGTAACAATGAGCAGTTCTTC.

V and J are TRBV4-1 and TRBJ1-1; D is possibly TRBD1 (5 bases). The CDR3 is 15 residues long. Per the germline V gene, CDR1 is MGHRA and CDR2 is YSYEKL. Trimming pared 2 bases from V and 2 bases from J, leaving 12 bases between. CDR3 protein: CASSQPGLLNTEAFF. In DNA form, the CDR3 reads TGCGCCAGCAGCCAACCGGGACTCCTTAACACTGAAGCTTTCTTT.

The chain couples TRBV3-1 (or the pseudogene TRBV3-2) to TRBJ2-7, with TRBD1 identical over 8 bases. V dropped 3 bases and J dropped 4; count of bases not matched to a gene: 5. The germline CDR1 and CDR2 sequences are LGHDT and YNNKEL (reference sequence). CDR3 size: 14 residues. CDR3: CASSHRTGRYEQYF. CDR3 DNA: TGTGCCAGCAGCCATAGGACAGGGCGATACGAGCAGTACTTC.

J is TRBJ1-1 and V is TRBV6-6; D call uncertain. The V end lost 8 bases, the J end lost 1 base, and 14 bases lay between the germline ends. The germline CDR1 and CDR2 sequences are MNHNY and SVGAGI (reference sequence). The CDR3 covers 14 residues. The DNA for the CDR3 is TGTGCCAGCGGATCAGGACGGCAGAACACTGAAGCTTTCTTT. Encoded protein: CASGSGRQNTEAFF.

CDR3 bases: TGTGCCAGCAGTGAGAACAGGGGGAGATACTACGAGCAGTACTTC. Its protein is CASSENRGRYYEQYF. The rearrangement uses TRBV2 and TRBJ2-7; the match to TRBD1 covers 8 bases. With V trimmed by 3 bases and J by 3 bases, 7 bases remained unmatched. The CDR3 has 15 residues. The germline CDR1 and CDR2 sequences are SNHLY and FYNNEI.